The subject of this entry is one T cell receptor beta chain. Losses at the gene ends were 2 bases for V and 2 bases for J; bases not matched to a gene: 5. CDR1 and CDR2 from the germline V gene are GTSNPN and SVGIG (reference sequence). The CDR3 is made up of 14 amino acids. Only in-frame clones appear in the TCRdb table, and some are missing; sequencing was by immunoSEQ multiplex PCR. The table lists roughly 190,000 clones, more than 75% of them singletons, with 3% to 4.5% in the top ten. The entry originates in a study of blood T cell repertoires in COVID-19. Across the study: The cDNA or gDNA used as material had been derived from T cells, B-cell-depleted T cells, or PBMCs.

The sample comprised peripheral blood. The gene calls are TRBV30 and TRBJ1-2; 7 bases match TRBD1. The receptor comes from a man younger than 35 with active or convalescent COVID-19. CDR3 DNA: TGTGCCTGGAGTCCCGGACAGGTGAACTATGGCTACACCTTC. As protein: CAWSPGQVNYGYTF.